The clone carrying this TCR beta chain was detected a few times. Its matching antigen is unknown. The PCR employed 60 Vbeta primers together with 13 Jbeta primers. Data came from immunoSEQ multiplex PCR; TCRdb stores just in-frame clones and leaves some out. The data contain some 150,000 clones, 75% to 80% of them singletons. Germline V lookup: CDR1 SEHNR, CDR2 FQNEAQ (reference sequence). CDR3 length: 17 amino acids. The ends lost 5 bases at V and 0 bases at J; junction bases unmatched: 7. The sample is drawn from a study of cytomegalovirus exposure and HLA in healthy donors. Notes on the study in general: The CMV antigen specificity of a few CMV-associated chains was confirmed through in vitro analysis. HLA restriction was apparent for most CMV-associated TCR beta chains in a later analysis. Reports credit the classifier with highly specific, highly sensitive diagnosis of cytomegalovirus status.

Sequences were obtained from PBMCs. The clonotype comes from a male donor in good health and CMV-seronegative. The chain combines TRBV7-9 with TRBJ2-3; 11 bases agree with TRBD2. CDR3 coding DNA: TGTGCCAGCAGCCCGGGGACTAGCGGACAGAGCACAGATACGCAGTATTTT. Encoded protein: CASSPGTSGQSTDTQYF.